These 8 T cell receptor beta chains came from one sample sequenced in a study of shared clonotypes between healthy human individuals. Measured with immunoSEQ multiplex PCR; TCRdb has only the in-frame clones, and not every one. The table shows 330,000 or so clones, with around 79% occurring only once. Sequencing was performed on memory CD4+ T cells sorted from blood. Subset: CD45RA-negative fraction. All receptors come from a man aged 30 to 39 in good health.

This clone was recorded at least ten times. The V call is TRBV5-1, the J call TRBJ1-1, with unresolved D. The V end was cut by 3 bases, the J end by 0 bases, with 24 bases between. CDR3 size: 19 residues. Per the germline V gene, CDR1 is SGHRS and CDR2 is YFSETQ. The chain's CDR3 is CASSYGGVRQATLNTEAFF. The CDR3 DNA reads TGCGCCAGCAGCTATGGAGGTGTGAGGCAGGCCACTCTGAACACTGAAGCTTTCTTT. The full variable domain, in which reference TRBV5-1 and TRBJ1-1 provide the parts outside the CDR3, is KAGVTQTPRYLIKTRGQQVTLSCSPISGHRSVSWYQQTPGQGLQFLFEYFSETQRNKGNFPGRFSGRQFSNSRSEMNVSTLELGDSALYLCASSYGGVRQATLNTEAFFGQGTRLTVV.

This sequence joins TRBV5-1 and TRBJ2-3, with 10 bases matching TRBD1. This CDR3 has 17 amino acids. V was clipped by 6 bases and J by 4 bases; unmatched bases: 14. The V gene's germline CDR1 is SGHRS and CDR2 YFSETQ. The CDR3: CASTITRTGGSSDTQYF. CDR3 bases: TGCGCCAGCACCATAACTCGGACAGGGGGGAGTTCAGATACGCAGTATTTT.

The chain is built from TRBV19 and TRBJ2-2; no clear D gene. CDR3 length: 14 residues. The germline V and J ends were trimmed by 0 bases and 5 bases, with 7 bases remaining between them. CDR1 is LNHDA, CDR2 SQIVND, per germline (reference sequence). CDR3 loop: CASSIDWGTGELFF. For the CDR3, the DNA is TGTGCCAGTAGTATAGATTGGGGTACCGGGGAGCTGTTTTTT.

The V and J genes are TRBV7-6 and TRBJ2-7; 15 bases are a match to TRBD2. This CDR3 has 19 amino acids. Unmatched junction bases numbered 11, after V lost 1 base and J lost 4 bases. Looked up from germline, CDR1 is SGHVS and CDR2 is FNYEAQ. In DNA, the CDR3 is TGTGCCAGCAGCTTAGGGGCCCGGACTAGCGGGAGGGCCATGTACGAGCAGTACTTC. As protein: CASSLGARTSGRAMYEQYF.

In DNA form, the CDR3 reads TGCAGCGGGGCTGGGGCTGAAGCTTTCTTT. Translated: CSGAGAEAFF. The chain recombines TRBV29-1 with TRBJ1-1; no reliable D call. Germline loops: CDR1 SQVTM, CDR2 ANQGSEA. Trimming cost V 7 bases and J 6 bases, with 9 bases left between them. The CDR3 is 10 amino acids. The full variable domain, rest sourced from reference TRBV29-1 and TRBJ1-1, is SAVISQKPSRDICQRGTSLTIQCQVDSQVTMMFWYRQQPGQSLTLIATANQGSEATYESGFVIDKFPISRPNLTFSTLTVSNMSPEDSSIYLCSGAGAEAFFGQGTRLTVV.

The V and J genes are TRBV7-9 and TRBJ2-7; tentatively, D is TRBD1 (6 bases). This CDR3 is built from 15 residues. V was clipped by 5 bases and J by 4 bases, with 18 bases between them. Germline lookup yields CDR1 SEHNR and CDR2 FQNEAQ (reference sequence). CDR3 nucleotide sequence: TGTGCCAGCAGCCTTGAGGGGGACCCGAGATACGAGCAGTACTTC. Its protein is CASSLEGDPRYEQYF.

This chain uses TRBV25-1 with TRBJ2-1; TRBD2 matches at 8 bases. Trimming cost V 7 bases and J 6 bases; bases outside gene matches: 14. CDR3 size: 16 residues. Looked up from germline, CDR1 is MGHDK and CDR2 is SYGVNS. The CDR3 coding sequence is TGTGCCAGCACTCGAACGGGGGGGGTTTCCGTCAATGAGCAGTTCTTC. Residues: CASTRTGGVSVNEQFF. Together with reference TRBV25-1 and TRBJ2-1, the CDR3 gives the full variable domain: EADIYQTPRYLVIGTGKKITLECSQTMGHDKMYWYQQDPGMELHLIHYSYGVNSTEKGDLSSESTVSRIRTEHFPLTLESARPSHTSQYLCASTRTGGVSVNEQFFGPGTRLTVL.

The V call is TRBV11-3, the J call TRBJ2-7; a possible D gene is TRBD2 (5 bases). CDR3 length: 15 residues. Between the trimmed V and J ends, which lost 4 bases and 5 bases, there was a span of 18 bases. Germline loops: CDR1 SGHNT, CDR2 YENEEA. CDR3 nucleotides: TGTGCCAGCAGCTCCGGGGTGGGGAGCGAACACGAGCAGTACTTC. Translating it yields CASSSGVGSEHEQYF.